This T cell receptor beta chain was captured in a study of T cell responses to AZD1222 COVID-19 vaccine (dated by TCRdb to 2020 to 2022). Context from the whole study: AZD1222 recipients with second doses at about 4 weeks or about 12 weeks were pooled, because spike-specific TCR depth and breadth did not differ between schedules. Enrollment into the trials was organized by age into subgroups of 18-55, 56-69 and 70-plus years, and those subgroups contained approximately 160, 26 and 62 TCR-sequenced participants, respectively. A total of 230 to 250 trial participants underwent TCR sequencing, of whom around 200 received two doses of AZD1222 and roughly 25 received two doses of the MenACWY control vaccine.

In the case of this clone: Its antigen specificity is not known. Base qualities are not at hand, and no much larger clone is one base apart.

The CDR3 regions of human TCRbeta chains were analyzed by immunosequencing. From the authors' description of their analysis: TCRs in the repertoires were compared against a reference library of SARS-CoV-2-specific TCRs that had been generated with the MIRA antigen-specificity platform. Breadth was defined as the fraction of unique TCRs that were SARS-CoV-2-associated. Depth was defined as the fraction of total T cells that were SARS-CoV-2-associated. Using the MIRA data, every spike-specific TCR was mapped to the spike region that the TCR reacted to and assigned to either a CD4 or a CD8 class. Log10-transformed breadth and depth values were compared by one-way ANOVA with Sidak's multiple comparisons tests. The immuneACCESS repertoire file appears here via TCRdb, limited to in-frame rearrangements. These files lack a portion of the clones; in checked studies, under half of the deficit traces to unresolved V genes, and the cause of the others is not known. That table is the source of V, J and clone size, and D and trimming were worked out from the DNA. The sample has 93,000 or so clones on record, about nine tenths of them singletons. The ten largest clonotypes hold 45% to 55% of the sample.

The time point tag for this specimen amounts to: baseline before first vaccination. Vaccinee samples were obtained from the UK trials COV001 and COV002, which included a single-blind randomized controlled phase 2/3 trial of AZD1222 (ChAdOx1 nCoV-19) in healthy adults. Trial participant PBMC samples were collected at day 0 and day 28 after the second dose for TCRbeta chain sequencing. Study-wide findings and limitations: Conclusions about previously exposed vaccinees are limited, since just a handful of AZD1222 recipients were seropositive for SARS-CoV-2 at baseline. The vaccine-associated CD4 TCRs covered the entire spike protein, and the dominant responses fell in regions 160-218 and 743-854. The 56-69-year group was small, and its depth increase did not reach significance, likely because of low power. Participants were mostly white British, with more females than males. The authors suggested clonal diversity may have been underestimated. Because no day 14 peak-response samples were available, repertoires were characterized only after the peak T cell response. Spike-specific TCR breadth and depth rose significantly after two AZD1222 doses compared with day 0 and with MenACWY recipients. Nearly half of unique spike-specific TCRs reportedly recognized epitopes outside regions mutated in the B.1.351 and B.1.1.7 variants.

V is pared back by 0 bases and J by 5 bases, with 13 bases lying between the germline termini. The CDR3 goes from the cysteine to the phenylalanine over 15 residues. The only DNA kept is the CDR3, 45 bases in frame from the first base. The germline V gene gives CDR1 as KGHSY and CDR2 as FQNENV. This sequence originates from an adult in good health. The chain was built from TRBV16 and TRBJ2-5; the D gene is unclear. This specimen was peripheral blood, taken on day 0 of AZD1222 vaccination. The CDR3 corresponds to CASSQSSGSQETQYF. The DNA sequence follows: TGTGCCAGCAGCCAATCGTCCGGCAGTCAGGAGACCCAGTACTTC.